This T cell receptor beta chain was obtained from a study of Graves' ophthalmopathy and Graves' hyperthyroidism. Study-wide context: Ophthalmopathy absent within 18 months of follow-up marked hyperthyroidism as stable.

There are many counts of this clonotype. The antigen is not known. The CDR3 runs to 15 residues. CDR1 is SGHTS, CDR2 YDEGEE, per germline. V was trimmed by 0 bases and J by 8 bases, leaving 17 bases between them. TCR beta CDR3 regions were amplified from RNA transcripts. First-round RT-PCR with HTBI primers preceded a second-round multiplex PCR. Each CDR3 protein is one row after TCRdb ran MiXCR on the multiplex PCR reads. This sample has approximately 1.2 million distinct CDR3 sequences, with roughly 35% found just once. Study observations and caveats: Blood shared most expanded thyroid clonotypes above 0.001 frequency.

The hyperthyroidism patients had a new diagnosis of under 2 months' duration and were aged 18 to 65. This sequence was found in an adult man with Graves' hyperthyroidism. Sequenced sample: peripheral blood or thyroid tissue (not recorded which). V and J are TRBV5-8 and TRBJ1-1; D remains ambiguous. CDR3: CASSLATRTDNEAFF. The CDR3 DNA is TGTGCCAGCAGCTTGGCGACCCGAACAGATAACGAAGCTTTCTTT.